This T cell receptor (beta chain) was sequenced during a study of human T cells and chemical hapten exposure. Study-level background: Upper-back patches of 0.01% DPC were read at 6 days. The patient population, which was mostly female, had alopecia areata, totalis or universalis.

TCRdb reprocessed the RACE reads with MiXCR, giving one entry per CDR3 protein. The sample consists of under 200,000 distinct CDR3 sequences, 28% of them appearing once. This clonotype showed up just a few times. Time point specified: patch test 3, about 24 weeks after DPC sensitization. Treatment given: therapeutic diphenylcyclopropenone sensitization with weekly scalp DPC. The drawing of blood occurred before each patch test was applied. The CDR3 consists of 12 residues. V gave up 5 bases and J gave up 2 bases, with 6 bases separating them. Per the germline V gene, CDR1 is SQVTM and CDR2 is ANQGSEA. This rearrangement joins TRBV29-1 to TRBJ2-2; D uncertain. The sequence was collected from a woman aged 18-30 years with alopecia areata. Some clones in this sample may be carry-over from other donors' samples. Sample: whole blood, taken in connection with sensitization to the hapten diphenylcyclopropenone (DPC). In DNA form, the CDR3 reads TGCAGCGTTAAGACCAACACCGGGGAGCTGTTTTTT. It specifies CSVKTNTGELFF.